Below are 6 T cell receptor beta chains sequenced from a single sample in a study of beta chain features in type 1 diabetes. Which antigens these TCRs recognize remains unknown. Expressed TCRB transcripts were sequenced, since all the RNA that had been isolated was reverse transcribed. TCRdb's table, derived via immunoSEQ multiplex PCR, lists solely in-frame clones and lacks some. This table holds some 660,000 clones, over 13% found once. Study-wide findings and caveats: In every one of the four CD4+ subsets, TCRB CDR3s were moderately but significantly shorter in Type 1 diabetes patients.

Sample: naive CD4+ T cells from blood. The receptors were gathered from a man between 18 and 29 years old with type 1 diabetes.

The chain has TRBV30 and TRBJ1-4; D is possibly TRBD1 (6 bases). Germline V gives CDR1 GTSNPN, CDR2 SVGIG (reference sequence). V lost 4 bases and J lost 8, with 20 bases in between. The CDR3 spans 15 residues. CDR3 sequence reads: CAWIPRGGLGEKLFF. The CDR3 coding sequence is TGTGCCTGGATCCCTCGAGGGGGGTTGGGCGAAAAACTGTTTTTT.

A few counts support this clone. J is TRBJ1-1 and V is TRBV30, with no clear D. The CDR3 loop spans 13 amino acids. Trimming stripped 2 bases from V and 2 bases from J, with 9 bases between. Germline CDR1 reads GTSNPN; CDR2 reads SVGIG (reference sequence). In DNA, the CDR3 is TGTGCCTGGAGTAGGTCGGTTAACACTGAAGCTTTCTTT. Protein sequence: CAWSRSVNTEAFF. The whole variable domain, remainder taken from reference TRBV30 and TRBJ1-1, is SQTIHQWPATLVQPVGSPLSLECTVEGTSNPNLYWYRQAAGRGLQLLFYSVGIGQISSEVPQNLSASRPQDRQFILSSKKLLLSDSGFYLCAWSRSVNTEAFFGQGTRLTVV.

In this sample, this clone turned up a few times. The chain combines TRBV5-4 with TRBJ2-3; 8 nucleotides agree with TRBD2. The germline V gene encodes CDR1 SGHNT and CDR2 YYREEE (reference sequence). J was trimmed by 5 bases and V by 4 bases; bases with no gene match: 15. This CDR3 contains 17 residues. CDR3 coding DNA: TGTGCCAGCAGCCTGAAGGTAGCGGGGCCGAATCTAGATACGCAGTATTTT. Amino acids: CASSLKVAGPNLDTQYF.

This clone was detected only a few times. This sequence joins TRBV28 and TRBJ1-1; weak D call: TRBD1 (5 bases). V was pared by 1 base and J by 5 bases, with 11 bases between. Germline V lookup: CDR1 MDHEN, CDR2 SYDVKM. CDR3 length equals 14 residues. CDR3 sequence: CASSLSSGATEAFF. CDR3 sequence (DNA): TGTGCCAGCAGTTTATCGTCTGGGGCAACTGAAGCTTTCTTT.

This clone has just a few counts. The gene calls are TRBV10-3 and TRBJ2-3; D not resolved. Per the germline V gene, CDR1 is ENHRY and CDR2 is SYGVKD. This CDR3 has 14 amino acids. Trimming removed 6 bases from V and 3 bases from J, with 13 bases in between. CDR3 nucleotide sequence: TGTGCCATCAGCCCCGACACGATTACAGATACGCAGTATTTT. It translates to CAISPDTITDTQYF.

The rearrangement links TRBV25-1 to TRBJ2-5; TRBD1 aligns across 8 bases. There are 14 residues in the CDR3. Germline V gene data show CDR1 as MGHDK and CDR2 as SYGVNS. Germline trimming cut 4 bases from V and 5 bases from J; bases unmatched to any gene: 6. The DNA of the CDR3 is TGTGCCAGCAGTGCCCAGGGGGCGCGGGAGACCCAGTACTTC. Translating it yields CASSAQGARETQYF.